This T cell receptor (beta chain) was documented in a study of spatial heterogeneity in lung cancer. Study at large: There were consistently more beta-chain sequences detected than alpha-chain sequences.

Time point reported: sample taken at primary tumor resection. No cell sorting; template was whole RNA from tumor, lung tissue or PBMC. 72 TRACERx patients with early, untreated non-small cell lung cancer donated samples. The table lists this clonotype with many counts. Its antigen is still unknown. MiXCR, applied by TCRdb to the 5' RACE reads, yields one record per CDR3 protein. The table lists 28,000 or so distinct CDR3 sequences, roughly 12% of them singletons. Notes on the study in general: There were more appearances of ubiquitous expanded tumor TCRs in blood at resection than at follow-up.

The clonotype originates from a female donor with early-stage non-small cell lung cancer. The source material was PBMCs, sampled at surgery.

The CDR3 spells CASSNLGRSPTYNEQFF. CDR3 coding DNA: TGCGCCAGCAGCAACTTAGGACGGTCCCCTACCTACAATGAGCAGTTCTTC. The V gene is TRBV23-1, the J gene TRBJ2-1, with D unresolved. TRBV23-1 is an open reading frame, and its role is uncertain. Trimming took 6 bases from V and 2 from J, leaving 20 bases between them. The CDR3 is 17 residues long.